A single sample gave rise to the 21 T cell receptor beta chains below, sequenced in a study of blood T cell repertoires in COVID-19. TCRdb's copy holds only in-frame clones and misses some; the assay was immunoSEQ multiplex PCR. The sample lists 200,000 to 300,000 clones, 85% to 90% seen once, with roughly 3.9% in the top ten. The sequencing input was peripheral blood. These receptors were taken from a woman between 35 and 50 years old with acute or convalescent COVID-19.

This chain connects TRBV6-5 to TRBJ1-1, with a possible D match to TRBD1 (6 bases). Germline CDR1 is MNHEY and CDR2 is SVGAGI. V gave up 5 bases and J gave up 0 bases, with 10 bases separating them. This CDR3 is built from 14 residues. The CDR3 region is CASSRDIMNTEAFF. CDR3 in DNA: TGTGCCAGCAGTAGGGACATTATGAACACTGAAGCTTTCTTT.

The chain joins TRBV6-1 to TRBJ1-5; 7 bases are shared with TRBD1. Unmatched junction bases numbered 2, after V lost 2 bases and J lost 1 base. There are 15 residues in the CDR3. CDR1 and CDR2 from the germline V gene are MNHNS and SASEGT. The CDR3 region is CASSEMGQSNQPQHF. In nucleotides, the CDR3 is TGTGCCAGCAGTGAAATGGGACAGAGCAATCAGCCCCAGCATTTT.

The count of this clone is one. The chain is built from TRBV24-1 and TRBJ1-1; D unclear. CDR1 and CDR2 from the germline V gene are KGHDR and SFDVKD. The CDR3 spans 18 residues. The V end was cut by 2 bases, the J end by 1 base, with 19 bases between. The DNA of the CDR3 is TGTGCCACCAGTGATTGGGCTATCTCTGCCCGGGGGAACACTGAAGCTTTCTTT. As protein: CATSDWAISARGNTEAFF.

The chain has TRBV5-1 and TRBJ2-1, with 8 bases identical to TRBD2. The CDR3 contains 14 residues. From germline, CDR1 is SGHRS and CDR2 YFSETQ. Trimming at V came to 4 bases and at J to 5 bases, leaving 5 bases not matched to a gene. This chain's CDR3 is CASSLRGGNNEQFF. In nucleotides, the CDR3 is TGCGCCAGCAGCCTCCGGGGGGGAAACAATGAGCAGTTCTTC.

The chain is built from TRBV3-1 (or the pseudogene TRBV3-2) and TRBJ1-4, with a possible D match to TRBD1 (6 bases). The CDR3 covers 15 residues. In germline, CDR1 is LGHDT, CDR2 YNNKEL (reference sequence). Trimming removed 7 bases at V and 12 bases at J, with 24 bases between. Written as DNA, the CDR3 is TGTGCCAGCACCCAGTCAGGGCAGGGGAGAGTAGAACTGTTTTTT. Translated: CASTQSGQGRVELFF.

The gene calls are TRBV10-3 and TRBJ1-1; TRBD1 matches at 8 bases. CDR3 length: 14 residues. Germline V CDR1 and CDR2: ENHRY, SYGVKD. Unmatched junction bases numbered 4, after V lost 4 bases and J lost 3 bases. The CDR3 sequence: CAISVRGLYTEAFF. In nucleotides, the CDR3 is TGTGCCATCAGTGTCAGGGGGCTTTACACTGAAGCTTTCTTT.

The chain links TRBV12-3 or TRBV12-4 to TRBJ1-2; perhaps TRBD1 as D (5 bases). The germline V and J ends were trimmed by 5 bases and 7 bases, with 14 bases remaining between them. This CDR3 spans 13 amino acids. This CDR3 reads CASSPDSGVGYTF. The DNA of the CDR3 is TGTGCCAGCAGTCCCGATTCGGGGGTTGGCTACACCTTC.

This clone was recorded only once. V is TRBV19 and J is TRBJ1-2; TRBD1 matches at 9 bases. In germline, CDR1 is LNHDA, CDR2 SQIVND (reference sequence). This CDR3 region has 15 residues. With 8 bases clipped from V and 7 bases from J, the junction kept 14 bases outside the gene matches. For the CDR3, the DNA is TGTGCCAGTTGGGGAGGGGACAGGGAGGCAGTTGGCTACACCTTC. Its protein product is CASWGGDREAVGYTF. The full variable domain, rest sourced from reference TRBV19 and TRBJ1-2, is DGGITQSPKYLFRKEGQNVTLSCEQNLNHDAMYWYRQDPGQGLRLIYYSQIVNDFQKGDIAEGYSVSREKKESFPLTVTSAQKNPTAFYLCASWGGDREAVGYTFGSGTRLTVV.

This clone turned up a few times. The chain recombines TRBV6-5 with TRBJ1-1, with D unclear. V was pared by 6 bases and J by 1 base, with 12 bases between. Germline V CDR1 and CDR2: MNHEY, SVGAGI. The CDR3 covers 14 residues. The CDR3 region is CASRRVSENTEAFF. The CDR3 DNA sequence: TGTGCCAGCAGACGCGTCAGCGAGAACACTGAAGCTTTCTTT.

This clone was counted a few times. The chain employs TRBV19 and TRBJ1-1; D is possibly TRBD1 (5 bases). The CDR3 has 14 residues. The germline CDR1 and CDR2 sequences are LNHDA and SQIVND (reference sequence). Trimming shortened V by 1 base and J by 1 base, and 7 bases separated the two germline ends. The CDR3 nucleotides read TGTGCCAGTAGTATAGGACAGTCGAACACTGAAGCTTTCTTT. This encodes CASSIGQSNTEAFF.

This chain links TRBV6-1 with TRBJ1-5; 8 bases fit TRBD1. With V trimmed by 0 bases and J by 5 bases, 15 bases remained unmatched. Germline CDR1 reads MNHNS; CDR2 reads SASEGT. This CDR3 is 19 amino acids long. CDR3 in amino acids: CASSEAYLVWGRGHQPQHF. The CDR3 DNA reads TGTGCCAGCAGTGAAGCGTATCTGGTGTGGGGCAGGGGGCATCAGCCCCAGCATTTT.

This chain uses TRBV9 with TRBJ2-5, with TRBD1 identical over 9 bases. This CDR3 is built from 16 residues. Germline trimming cut 3 bases from V and 5 bases from J; bases unmatched to any gene: 11. The germline gives CDR1 SGDLS, CDR2 YYNGEE. CDR3 sequence (DNA): TGTGCCAGCAGCGGAGCGACCGGGACAGGGAAGGAGACCCAGTACTTC. Residues: CASSGATGTGKETQYF.

The rearrangement joins TRBV4-1 to TRBJ1-5, with 7 bases fitting TRBD1. The V gene end was trimmed by 1 base and the J gene end by 7 bases; junction bases not matched to a gene: 10. CDR3 size: 16 residues. Per the germline V gene, CDR1 is MGHRA and CDR2 is YSYEKL. The CDR3 DNA follows: TGCGCCAGCAGCCAAGCCACAGGGGAAGCAGCCCAGCCCCAGCATTTT. This translates into CASSQATGEAAQPQHF.

This chain joins TRBV5-1 and TRBJ1-1; possible D gene TRBD1, 6 bases. Germline-derived CDR1 and CDR2 are SGHRS and YFSETQ. The CDR3 runs 13 residues. The V end was cut by 2 bases, the J end by 7 bases, with 12 bases between. The CDR3 sequence is CASSLVGQYEAFF. In DNA form, the CDR3 reads TGCGCCAGCAGCTTAGTTGGACAGTATGAAGCTTTCTTT.

The V gene is TRBV5-1, the J gene TRBJ2-6, with 8 bases fitting TRBD1. V lost 4 bases to trimming and J lost 4 bases; unmatched junction nucleotides: 4. The CDR3 covers 15 residues. CDR1 is SGHRS and CDR2 is YFSETQ in the germline V gene. The CDR3 nucleotides are TGCGCCAGCAGCATGACAGGGGTAGGGGCCAACGTCCTGACTTTC. It codes for CASSMTGVGANVLTF.

This clone was counted between two and nine times. The gene calls are TRBV30 and TRBJ1-5; D gene ambiguous. The germline V gene encodes CDR1 GTSNPN and CDR2 SVGIG (reference sequence). Trimming pared 3 bases from V and 5 bases from J, leaving 17 bases between. There are 15 residues in the CDR3. The CDR3 sequence: CAWRLAGREDQPQHF. In nucleotides, the CDR3 is TGTGCCTGGAGACTGGCAGGTAGGGAGGATCAGCCCCAGCATTTT. Using reference TRBV30 and TRBJ1-5 for the parts outside the CDR3, the full variable domain is SQTIHQWPATLVQPVGSPLSLECTVEGTSNPNLYWYRQAAGRGLQLLFYSVGIGQISSEVPQNLSASRPQDRQFILSSKKLLLSDSGFYLCAWRLAGREDQPQHFGDGTRLSIL.

The gene calls are TRBV28 and TRBJ1-3; D might be TRBD1 (5 bases). This CDR3 has 15 amino acids. Germline-derived CDR1 and CDR2 are MDHEN and SYDVKM. V was shortened by 6 bases and J by 2 bases, with 14 bases between the two germline ends. The CDR3 bases are TGTGCCAGCAGCTGGACACCCTTACCTGGAAACACCATATATTTT. Its translation is CASSWTPLPGNTIYF.

V usage is TRBV19 and J usage is TRBJ2-1, with TRBD1 matching 11 bases. The CDR3 extends over 14 amino acids. Germline CDR1 and CDR2: LNHDA and SQIVND (reference sequence). V was pared by 10 bases and J by 8 bases, with 10 bases of the junction left unmatched. DNA of the CDR3: TGTGCCACCTCCGGGACAGGGGGTTCCGATGAGCAGTTCTTC. Amino acids: CATSGTGGSDEQFF.

The sample holds one count of this clone. V is TRBV19 and J is TRBJ1-1; maybe TRBD1 (5 bases). Trimming took 7 bases from V and 4 from J, leaving 19 bases between them. The CDR3 length is 15 residues. The germline V gene has CDR1 LNHDA and CDR2 SQIVND (reference sequence). This CDR3 is CASTRRRPGGTEAFF. The CDR3 nucleotides read TGTGCCAGTACTCGGAGGCGACCCGGGGGCACTGAAGCTTTCTTT.

The chain carries TRBV5-1 and TRBJ2-7; 8 positions agree with TRBD1. Germline values: CDR1 SGHRS, CDR2 YFSETQ. V was pared by 6 bases and J by 2 bases, with 7 bases of the junction left unmatched. CDR3 length: 14 residues. The CDR3 coding sequence is TGCGCCAGCACCGTCCGGGACAGGACCTACGAGCAGTACGTC. Its translation: CASTVRDRTYEQYV.

V usage is TRBV2 and J usage is TRBJ1-2, with D uncertain. The V end lost 4 bases, the J end lost 4 bases, and 10 bases lay between the germline ends. Germline V gene lookup returns CDR1 SNHLY and CDR2 FYNNEI. The CDR3 has 13 amino acids. In nucleotides, the CDR3 is TGTGCCAGCAGTGGGCCGGCGGGCTATGGCTACACCTTC. Encoded protein: CASSGPAGYGYTF. Filled out from reference TRBV2 and TRBJ1-2, the complete variable domain reads EPEVTQTPSHQVTQMGQEVILRCVPISNHLYFYWYRQILGQKVEFLVSFYNNEISEKSEIFDDQFSVERPDGSNFTLKIRSTKLEDSAMYFCASSGPAGYGYTFGSGTRLTVV.